Below, 26 T cell receptor beta chains from the same sample are listed, as sequenced in a study of T-cell reconstitution after alpha-beta-depleted transplantation in children. Unique molecular identifiers were used in preparing the TCRbeta library. From the PCR reads, TCRdb called clonotypes with MiXCR, one entry per CDR3 protein. This sample has 15,000 to 20,000 distinct CDR3 sequences, with roughly 12% found just once. The sample here was PBMCs, mostly from graft donor cells, taken 180 days after TCRalphabeta/CD19-depleted stem cell transplant. The receptors were gathered from a boy less than two years old who had a stem cell transplant for Wiskott-Aldrich syndrome, so the T cells may come from the graft donor.

This clonotype is classed as medium-sized (0.01 to 0.1%). V usage is TRBV7-9 and J usage is TRBJ2-5; 8 bases fit TRBD1. V lost 1 base and J lost 4; bases outside the gene matches: 8. CDR3 length equals 16 residues. CDR1 is SEHNR and CDR2 is FQNEAQ in the germline V gene (reference sequence). CDR3 loop: CASSLGFRGLGETQYF. DNA for the CDR3: TGTGCCAGCAGCTTAGGTTTCAGGGGGCTTGGAGAGACCCAGTACTTC.

This clonotype was counted at least ten times. This chain uses TRBV5-1 with TRBJ2-7; 10 nucleotides agree with TRBD2. Losses at the gene ends were 4 bases for V and 2 bases for J; bases not matched to a gene: 6. This CDR3 spans 15 amino acids. Per germline, CDR1 SGHRS and CDR2 YFSETQ. The CDR3 coding sequence is TGCGCCAGCAGCGCCCGGACTAGCGGTGCCTACGAGCAGTACTTC. Its protein is CASSARTSGAYEQYF.

This clonotype was picked up many times. This chain uses TRBV5-5 with TRBJ1-5; D not certain. V lost 0 bases, J lost 2 bases, and 6 bases lay in between. Germline-derived CDR1 and CDR2 are SGHKS and YYEKEE (reference sequence). This CDR3 comprises 14 residues. CDR3 nucleotides: TGTGCCAGCAGCTTGGTGGCAGGCAATCAGCCCCAGCATTTT. The encoded protein is CASSLVAGNQPQHF.

This clonotype has at least ten counts. V and J are TRBV18 and TRBJ2-2; possible D gene TRBD1, 6 bases. The length of the CDR3 is 15 residues. Germline V gene data show CDR1 as KGHSH and CDR2 as LQKENI. With 6 bases removed from V and 1 base from J, the gap between germline ends came to 12 bases. The CDR3 loop is CASSHRAVNTGELFF. The CDR3 bases are TGTGCCAGCTCGCACAGGGCGGTGAACACCGGGGAGCTGTTTTTT.

In DNA form, the CDR3 reads TGTGCCAGCAGTTTAGCCCAGACTCCGAACACTGAAGCTTTCTTT. This codes for CASSLAQTPNTEAFF. This sequence joins TRBV12-3 or TRBV12-4 and TRBJ1-1; D unclear. The CDR3 loop spans 15 amino acids. V lost 0 bases and J lost 1, with 9 bases in between.

This clonotype has more than one count but fewer than ten. The V and J genes are TRBV20-1 and TRBJ2-1; D call uncertain. This CDR3 has 11 residues. Germline CDR1 DFQATT, CDR2 SNEGSKA (reference sequence). Trimming took 2 bases from V and 6 from J, leaving 5 bases between them. As DNA, the CDR3 is TGCAGTGCTAGAAGGGCCAATGAGCAGTTCTTC. It codes for CSARRANEQFF.

In its sample, this clonotype was seen a few times. V is TRBV5-1 and J is TRBJ2-1; 7 bases are shared with TRBD1. With V trimmed by 3 bases and J by 4 bases, 10 bases remained unmatched. CDR3 size: 16 residues. Germline V CDR1 and CDR2: SGHRS, YFSETQ. The CDR3 sequence: CASSSPGQRIYNEQFF. CDR3 nucleotide sequence: TGCGCCAGCAGCTCTCCGGGACAGAGGATATACAATGAGCAGTTCTTC.

The V call is TRBV24-1, the J call TRBJ2-2; D gene unclear. This CDR3 comprises 13 residues. V was trimmed by 0 bases and J by 9 bases, leaving 7 bases between them. Germline V lookup: CDR1 KGHDR, CDR2 SFDVKD. The CDR3 nucleotides are TGTGCCACCAGTGATTTGGGACGGCGGGAGCTGTTTTTT. It translates to CATSDLGRRELFF.

The chain employs TRBV20-1 and TRBJ2-1, with D perhaps TRBD2 (6 bases). CDR1 and CDR2 (germline): DFQATT, SNEGSKA (reference sequence). The CDR3 covers 19 residues. Trimming cost V 0 bases and J 0 bases, with 21 bases left between them. The CDR3 spells CSARDLLASEHFSYNEQFF. CDR3 sequence (DNA): TGCAGTGCTAGAGATCTGCTAGCGTCTGAGCATTTCTCCTACAATGAGCAGTTCTTC.

This clonotype was recorded at least ten times. The V gene is TRBV24-1, the J gene TRBJ2-2, with a weak D call TRBD1 (6 bases). Germline V gene data show CDR1 as KGHDR and CDR2 as SFDVKD. V lost 3 bases and J lost 5, with 12 bases in between. The CDR3 consists of 15 residues. DNA for the CDR3: TGTGCCACCAGTGATCAGGACAGAGTAACCGGGGAGCTGTTTTTT. This codes for CATSDQDRVTGELFF.

This clonotype was detected a few times. The V and J genes are TRBV14 and TRBJ2-3; 9 nucleotides agree with TRBD2. In germline, CDR1 is SGHDN, CDR2 FVKESK. The CDR3 has 17 amino acids. V was clipped by 0 bases and J by 3 bases; unmatched bases: 7. The CDR3 region has the DNA TGTGCCAGCAGCCAAGATATAGCGGGGGCTGGAACAGATACGCAGTATTTT. Its protein is CASSQDIAGAGTDTQYF.

As concerns this clonotype: A much larger clone differs by one base, so this may be a read error. The chain joins TRBV20-1 to TRBJ2-2; TRBD1 matches at 7 bases. CDR1 is DFQATT, CDR2 SNEGSKA, per germline (reference sequence). The CDR3 contains 17 residues. The CDR3 here is CCARRAGTAGVTGELFF. The CDR3 DNA follows: TGCTGTGCTAGGAGAGCTGGGACAGCTGGGGTCACCGGGGAGCTGTTTTTT.

J is TRBJ2-5 and V is TRBV12-3 or TRBV12-4; D may be TRBD2 (6 bases). The V end lost 6 bases, the J end lost 2 bases, and 10 bases lay between the germline ends. This CDR3 comprises 13 residues. The DNA for the CDR3 is TGTGCCAGCAGGTCTAGCGTACAAGAGACCCAGTACTTC. Translation: CASRSSVQETQYF.

This clonotype came up many times. The chain links TRBV15 to TRBJ1-2; perhaps TRBD1 as D (5 bases). Germline V gene data show CDR1 as LNHNV and CDR2 as YYDKDF (reference sequence). V was cut by 3 bases and J by 1 base, with 6 bases left in between. The CDR3 has 13 residues. Here the CDR3 reads CATSRDNNYGYTF. The CDR3 coding sequence is TGTGCCACCAGCAGGGACAATAACTATGGCTACACCTTC.

The V gene is TRBV27, the J gene TRBJ2-1; no reliable D call. The germline CDR1 and CDR2 sequences are MNHEY and SMNVEV (reference sequence). The CDR3 consists of 15 residues. Trimming removed 5 bases at V and 0 bases at J, with 11 bases between. CDR3 residues: CASSRAPLSYNEQFF. The CDR3 bases are TGTGCCAGCAGTAGGGCCCCACTCTCCTACAATGAGCAGTTCTTC.

V and J are TRBV30 and TRBJ2-7; 8 nucleotides align to TRBD1. Germline-derived CDR1 and CDR2 are GTSNPN and SVGIG (reference sequence). CDR3 length equals 14 residues. V dropped 3 bases and J dropped 2; count of bases not matched to a gene: 6. This CDR3 reads CAWRARTGPYEQYF. The DNA of the CDR3 is TGTGCCTGGAGGGCTCGGACAGGGCCCTACGAGCAGTACTTC.

The rearrangement links TRBV5-6 to TRBJ2-5, with D hard to call. This CDR3 contains 14 residues. The germline V gene encodes CDR1 SGHDT and CDR2 YYEEEE. V gave up 2 bases and J gave up 0 bases, with 8 bases separating them. The CDR3: CASSFTVNQETQYF. The CDR3 nucleotides read TGTGCCAGCAGCTTTACAGTTAACCAAGAGACCCAGTACTTC. Based on the CDR3 plus reference TRBV5-6 and TRBJ2-5, the full variable domain is DAGVTQSPTHLIKTRGQQVTLRCSPKSGHDTVSWYQQALGQGPQFIFQYYEEEERQRGNFPDRFSGHQFPNYSSELNVNALLLGDSALYLCASSFTVNQETQYFGPGTRLLVL.

This sequence joins TRBV18 and TRBJ1-1; no clear D gene. The V end was cut by 1 base, the J end by 6 bases, with 9 bases between. Germline V CDR1 and CDR2: KGHSH, LQKENI. The CDR3 is made up of 13 amino acids. CDR3 sequence reads: CASSPLFFSEAFF. Written as DNA, the CDR3 is TGTGCCAGCTCACCACTATTCTTCTCTGAAGCTTTCTTT.

The CDR3 is CASSLGQSPYEQYF. CDR3 DNA sequence: TGCGCCAGCAGCCTAGGACAGAGCCCCTACGAGCAGTACTTC. V usage is TRBV4-3 and J usage is TRBJ2-7, with a tentative D call TRBD1 (6 bases). Germline lookup yields CDR1 LGHNA and CDR2 YSLEER. CDR3 size: 14 residues. V was trimmed by 4 bases and J by 2 bases, leaving 12 bases between them.

This clonotype was seen at least ten times. The chain recombines TRBV11-3 with TRBJ2-1, with a possible D match to TRBD2 (5 bases). The CDR3 length is 14 residues. Germline CDR1 is SGHNT and CDR2 is YENEEA. V lost 5 bases and J lost 2, with 10 bases in between. The CDR3 sequence is CASSQTGAYNEQFF. The DNA for the CDR3 is TGTGCCAGCAGCCAAACCGGGGCCTACAATGAGCAGTTCTTC.

The table lists this clonotype with many counts. The chain carries TRBV10-3 and TRBJ2-2; 15 bases are a match to TRBD2. The CDR3 is made up of 18 amino acids. Per the germline V gene, CDR1 is ENHRY and CDR2 is SYGVKD. The V gene end was trimmed by 6 bases and the J gene end by 4 bases; junction bases not matched to a gene: 9. The DNA for the CDR3 is TGTGCCATCAGCTCCGGACTAGCGGGAGGGCCCGGCACCGGGGAGCTGTTTTTT. Its translation is CAISSGLAGGPGTGELFF.

This clonotype appeared many times. The chain combines TRBV29-1 with TRBJ2-1; TRBD2 matches 10 bases. Trimming took 7 bases from V and 7 from J; bases not matched to a gene: 16. Germline V gene sequence: CDR1 SQVTM, CDR2 ANQGSEA. The CDR3 has 16 residues. In DNA, the CDR3 is TGCAGCGGGACAACCCTCTCTAGCGGGAGTTTAAATGAGCAGTTCTTC. Its protein is CSGTTLSSGSLNEQFF.

This clonotype was seen repeatedly, ten times or more. CDR3 residues: CASSEVRVSNYGYTF. As DNA, the CDR3 is TGTGCCAGCAGTGAAGTGAGGGTCAGTAACTATGGCTACACCTTC. V usage is TRBV2 and J usage is TRBJ1-2, with unresolved D. The CDR3 has 15 amino acids. Trimming took off 1 base at V and 1 base at J, with 10 bases between the two ends. Germline V gene data show CDR1 as SNHLY and CDR2 as FYNNEI.

In its sample, this clonotype was seen once. This may be a read error: a much more frequent sequence differs by one nucleotide. The J gene is TRBJ1-1, the V gene TRBV12-3 or TRBV12-4, with a weak D call TRBD1 (5 bases). V dropped 3 bases and J dropped 5 bases, with 13 bases sitting between them. The CDR3 has 14 amino acids. The CDR3 DNA is TGTGCCAGCAGTTTGCTTGGGGGTTGGACTGAAGCTTTCTTT. Protein: CASSLLGGWTEAFF.

The rearrangement joins TRBV28 to TRBJ1-5, with 7 bases identical to TRBD1. Germline lookup yields CDR1 MDHEN and CDR2 SYDVKM. This CDR3 is 15 amino acids long. The V gene end was trimmed by 7 bases and the J gene end by 0 bases; junction bases not matched to a gene: 6. The CDR3 nucleotides read TGTGCCAGCACCCTAGGGACAGCTAGCAATCAGCCCCAGCATTTT. It encodes CASTLGTASNQPQHF.

The chain recombines TRBV20-1 with TRBJ2-5; D possibly corresponds to TRBD2 (5 bases). The V end lost 3 bases, the J end lost 4 bases, and 15 bases lay between the germline ends. This CDR3 has 14 residues. Looked up from germline, CDR1 is DFQATT and CDR2 is SNEGSKA (reference sequence). The CDR3 here is CSASMAQAGETQYF. The CDR3 coding sequence is TGCAGTGCTAGCATGGCTCAGGCGGGAGAGACCCAGTACTTC.